Described below is a single TCR beta chain sequence and its context. Its antigen is as yet unknown. Synthesis of TCR beta cDNA was carried out from around 500 ng total RNA with a constant-region primer. Slightly modified ARM-PCR with three nested multiplex PCR rounds yielded TCR beta libraries. Using its own MiXCR run on the multiplex PCR reads, TCRdb lists one record per CDR3 protein. The profile shows 250,000 to 350,000 distinct CDR3 sequences, more than 55% of them singletons. The data derive from a study of tumor-infiltrating lymphocytes in primary liver carcinoma. Overall study context: Patients underwent resection of primary liver carcinoma. Stage T1-T3 N0M0 tumors measured 4.2 to 10 cm at most.

Overall study findings and caveats: The overlap of tumor-adjacent and tumor-blood pairs was smaller than that of tumor region pairs.

It was unsorted whole blood that yielded blood RNA, and germline DNA was also extracted. Chronic HBV infection affected patients, none of whom had received treatment. The clonotype originates from a woman aged 25 to 39 with primary liver carcinoma and hepatitis B virus infection. Source material: peripheral blood.

Here the CDR3 reads CASRAGQGYGYTF. The DNA of the CDR3 is TGTGCCAGCCGTGCCGGACAGGGGTATGGCTACACCTTC. V is TRBV12-3 or TRBV12-4 and J is TRBJ1-2; TRBD1 matches at 9 bases. The CDR3 is made up of 13 amino acids. V dropped 8 bases and J dropped 5; count of bases not matched to a gene: 6.